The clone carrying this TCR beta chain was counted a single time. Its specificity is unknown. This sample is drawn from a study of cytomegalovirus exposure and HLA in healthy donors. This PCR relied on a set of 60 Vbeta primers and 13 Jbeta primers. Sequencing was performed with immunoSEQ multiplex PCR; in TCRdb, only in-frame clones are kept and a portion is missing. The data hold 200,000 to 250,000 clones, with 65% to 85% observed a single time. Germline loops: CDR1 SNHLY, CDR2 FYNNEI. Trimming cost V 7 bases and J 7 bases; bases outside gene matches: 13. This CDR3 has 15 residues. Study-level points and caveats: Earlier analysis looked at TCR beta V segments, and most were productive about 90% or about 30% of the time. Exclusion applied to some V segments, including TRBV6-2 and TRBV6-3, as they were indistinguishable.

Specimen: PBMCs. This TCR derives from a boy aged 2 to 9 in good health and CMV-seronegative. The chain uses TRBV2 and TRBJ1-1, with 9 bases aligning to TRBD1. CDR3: CASTLRQGEYSEAFF. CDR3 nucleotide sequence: TGTGCCAGCACTCTGAGACAGGGGGAATATAGTGAAGCTTTCTTT.